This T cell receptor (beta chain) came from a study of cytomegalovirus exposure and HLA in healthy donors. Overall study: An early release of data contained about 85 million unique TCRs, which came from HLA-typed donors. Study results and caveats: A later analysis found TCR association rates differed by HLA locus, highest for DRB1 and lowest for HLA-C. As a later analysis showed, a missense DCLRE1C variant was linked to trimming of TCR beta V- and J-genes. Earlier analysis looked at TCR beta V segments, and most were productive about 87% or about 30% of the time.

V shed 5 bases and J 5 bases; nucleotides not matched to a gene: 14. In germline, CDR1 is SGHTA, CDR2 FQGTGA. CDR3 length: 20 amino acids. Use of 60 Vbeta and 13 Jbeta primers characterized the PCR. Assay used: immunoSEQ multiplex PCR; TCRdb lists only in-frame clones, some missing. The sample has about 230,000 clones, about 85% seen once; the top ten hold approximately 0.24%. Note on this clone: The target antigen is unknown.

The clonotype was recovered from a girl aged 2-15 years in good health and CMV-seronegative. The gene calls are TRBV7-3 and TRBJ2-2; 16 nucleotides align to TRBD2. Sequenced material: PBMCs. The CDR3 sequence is CASSPLPGLAGGRGTGELFF. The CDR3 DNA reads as TGTGCCAGCAGCCCCCTCCCGGGACTAGCGGGGGGGCGAGGGACCGGGGAGCTGTTTTTT.